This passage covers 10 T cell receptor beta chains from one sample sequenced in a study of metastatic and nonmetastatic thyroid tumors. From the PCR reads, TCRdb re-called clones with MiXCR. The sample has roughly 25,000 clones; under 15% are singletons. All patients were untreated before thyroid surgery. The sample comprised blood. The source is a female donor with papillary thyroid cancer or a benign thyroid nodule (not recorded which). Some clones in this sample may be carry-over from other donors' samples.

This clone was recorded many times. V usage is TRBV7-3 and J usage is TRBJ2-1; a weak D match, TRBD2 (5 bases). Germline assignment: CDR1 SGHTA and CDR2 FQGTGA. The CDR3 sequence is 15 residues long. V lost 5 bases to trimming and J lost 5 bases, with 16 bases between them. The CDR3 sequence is CASSPRTGWNNEQFF. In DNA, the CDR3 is TGTGCCAGCAGCCCGAGGACTGGATGGAACAATGAGCAGTTCTTC.

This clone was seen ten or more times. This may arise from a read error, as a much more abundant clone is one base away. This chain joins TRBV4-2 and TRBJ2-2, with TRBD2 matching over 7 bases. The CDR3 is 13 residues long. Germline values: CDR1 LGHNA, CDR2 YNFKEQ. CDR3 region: CASSQDRSGEPFF. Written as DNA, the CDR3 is TGTGCCAGCAGCCAAGATAGGAGCGGGGAGCCGTTTTTT.

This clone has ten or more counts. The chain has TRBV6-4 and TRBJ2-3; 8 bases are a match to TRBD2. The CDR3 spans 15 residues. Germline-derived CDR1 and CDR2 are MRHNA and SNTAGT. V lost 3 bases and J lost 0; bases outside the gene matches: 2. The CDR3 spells CASSESSGSTDTQYF. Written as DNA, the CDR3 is TGTGCCAGCAGTGAATCTAGCGGGAGCACAGATACGCAGTATTTT.

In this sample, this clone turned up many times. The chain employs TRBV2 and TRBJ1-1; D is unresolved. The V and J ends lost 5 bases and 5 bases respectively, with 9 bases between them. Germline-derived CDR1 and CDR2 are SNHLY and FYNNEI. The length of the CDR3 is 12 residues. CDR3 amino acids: CASSQGETEAFF. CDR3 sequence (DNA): TGTGCCAGCAGTCAAGGTGAGACTGAAGCTTTCTTT.

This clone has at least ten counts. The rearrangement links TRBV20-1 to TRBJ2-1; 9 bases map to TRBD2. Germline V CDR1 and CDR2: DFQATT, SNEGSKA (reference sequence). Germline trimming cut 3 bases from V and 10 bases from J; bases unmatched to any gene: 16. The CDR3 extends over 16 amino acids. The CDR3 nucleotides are TGCAGTGCTAGTTCCTGGGGGAATAGCGGGAGACACGAGCAGTTCTTC. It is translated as CSASSWGNSGRHEQFF.

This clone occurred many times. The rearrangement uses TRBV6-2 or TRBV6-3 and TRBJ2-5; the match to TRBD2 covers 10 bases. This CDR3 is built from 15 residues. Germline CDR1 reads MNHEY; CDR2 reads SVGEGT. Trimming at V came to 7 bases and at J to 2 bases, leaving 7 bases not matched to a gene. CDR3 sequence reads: CASIDGLAEQETQYF. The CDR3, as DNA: TGTGCCAGCATTGACGGACTAGCGGAGCAAGAGACCCAGTACTTC.

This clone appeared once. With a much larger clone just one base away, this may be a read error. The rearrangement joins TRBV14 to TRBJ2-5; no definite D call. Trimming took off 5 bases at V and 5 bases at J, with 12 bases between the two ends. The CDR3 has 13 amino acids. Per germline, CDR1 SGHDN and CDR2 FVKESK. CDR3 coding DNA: TGTGCCAGCAGCACCTGGTGGGTCGAGACCCAGTACTTC. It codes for CASSTWWVETQYF.

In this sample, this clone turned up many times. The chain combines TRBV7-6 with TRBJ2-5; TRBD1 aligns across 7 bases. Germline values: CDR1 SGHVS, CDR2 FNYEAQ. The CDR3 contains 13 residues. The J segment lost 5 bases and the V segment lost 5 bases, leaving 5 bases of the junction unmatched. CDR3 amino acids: CASSTGVGETQYF. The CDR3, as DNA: TGTGCCAGCAGCACAGGGGTTGGGGAGACCCAGTACTTC.

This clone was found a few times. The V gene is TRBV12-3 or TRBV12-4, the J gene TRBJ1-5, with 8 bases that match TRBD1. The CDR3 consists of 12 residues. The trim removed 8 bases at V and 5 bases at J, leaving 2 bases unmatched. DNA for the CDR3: TGTGCCAGCGGACAGGGCCATCAGCCCCAGCATTTT. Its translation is CASGQGHQPQHF.

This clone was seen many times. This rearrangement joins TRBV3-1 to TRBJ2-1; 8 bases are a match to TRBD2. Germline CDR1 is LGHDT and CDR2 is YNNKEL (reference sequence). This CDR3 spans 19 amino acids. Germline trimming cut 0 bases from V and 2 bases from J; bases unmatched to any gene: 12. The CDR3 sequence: CASSQDLLAEGSPYNEQFF. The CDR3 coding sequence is TGTGCCAGCAGCCAAGATCTACTAGCGGAGGGGTCCCCCTACAATGAGCAGTTCTTC.